The 3 T cell receptor beta chains below were found in one sample sequenced in a study of T cells in tumors after PD-1 blockade. Here immunoSEQ multiplex PCR was the method, and the copy in TCRdb shows in-frame clones only, minus some. The table includes 60,000 to 75,000 clones, around two thirds detected once. Sequencing used PBMCs, obtained after anti-PD-1 treatment. Receptors were obtained from a human donor with basal cell carcinoma.

The rearrangement links TRBV28 to TRBJ2-7; possible D gene TRBD1, 5 bases. The ends were cut back, 6 bases at V and 4 bases at J, with 10 bases in the middle. The germline V gene has CDR1 MDHEN and CDR2 SYDVKM. This CDR3 contains 12 residues. For the CDR3, the DNA is TGTGCCAGCAGACAAGGGGAATACGAGCAGTACTTC. Its translation is CASRQGEYEQYF.

The J gene is TRBJ1-1, the V gene TRBV7-8; 7 bases align to TRBD1. Looked up from germline, CDR1 is SGHVS and CDR2 is FQNEAQ. After removal of 4 bases from V and 6 bases from J, the junction contained 5 bases not matched to a gene. The CDR3 has 13 residues. CDR3 sequence reads: CASSYTGDAEAFF. Here the CDR3 DNA reads TGTGCCAGCAGCTATACAGGGGACGCTGAAGCTTTCTTT.

This chain connects TRBV7-9 to TRBJ1-2; a possible D gene is TRBD1 (5 bases). Trimming left V 1 base short and J 8 bases short, with 11 bases between. This CDR3 contains 13 residues. Germline loops: CDR1 SEHNR, CDR2 FQNEAQ (reference sequence). CDR3 DNA: TGTGCCAGCAGCTTAGTTGGGGCAAGAGGCTACACCTTC. It specifies CASSLVGARGYTF. Combining the CDR3 with reference TRBV7-9 and TRBJ1-2 gives the whole variable domain DTGVSQNPRHKITKRGQNVTFRCDPISEHNRLYWYRQTLGQGPEFLTYFQNEAQLEKSRLLSDRFSAERPKGSFSTLEIQRTEQGDSAMYLCASSLVGARGYTFGSGTRLTVV.